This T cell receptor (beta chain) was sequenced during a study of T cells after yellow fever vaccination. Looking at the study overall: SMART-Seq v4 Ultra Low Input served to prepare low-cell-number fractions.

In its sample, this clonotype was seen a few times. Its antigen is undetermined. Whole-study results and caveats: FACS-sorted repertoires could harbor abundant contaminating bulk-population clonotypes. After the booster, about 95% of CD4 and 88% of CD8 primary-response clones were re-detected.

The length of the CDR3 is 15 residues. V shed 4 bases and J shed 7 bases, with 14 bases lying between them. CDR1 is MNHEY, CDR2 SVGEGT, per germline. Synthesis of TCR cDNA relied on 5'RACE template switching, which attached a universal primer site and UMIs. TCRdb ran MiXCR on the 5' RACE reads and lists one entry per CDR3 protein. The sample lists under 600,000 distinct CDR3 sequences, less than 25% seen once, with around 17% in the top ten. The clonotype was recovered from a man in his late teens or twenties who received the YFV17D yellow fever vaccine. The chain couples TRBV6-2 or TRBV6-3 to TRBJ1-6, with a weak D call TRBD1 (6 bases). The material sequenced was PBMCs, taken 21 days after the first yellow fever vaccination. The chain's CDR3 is CASSFWTASNSPLHF. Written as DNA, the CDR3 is TGTGCCAGCAGTTTCTGGACAGCAAGCAATTCACCCCTCCACTTT.